Sequencing of this T cell receptor (beta chain) was carried out in a study of shared clonotypes between healthy human individuals. Details on this clone: The antigen remains unidentified.

General observations from the study: An expected dependence of interdonor clonotype sharing on sequencing depth was noted. With several donors compared, roughly 5% of naive CD4 clonotypes were shared.

V lost 6 bases to trimming and J lost 0 bases; unmatched junction nucleotides: 10. The CDR3 covers 17 residues. From germline, CDR1 is MNHEY and CDR2 SMNVEV (reference sequence). A CD45RA+ naive subset and a CD45RA-negative memory subset were split from CD4+ cells. Deep-level running was used for the assay. Sequenced by immunoSEQ multiplex PCR; TCRdb stores in-frame clones only, minus some. This sample has approximately 1.5 million clones, with just under 99% found just once. The sample taken for sequencing was naive CD4+ T cells sorted from blood. Subset indicated: CD45RA+ positively selected. This chain uses TRBV27 with TRBJ2-5, with 10 bases matching TRBD2. This clonotype originated in a man aged 25 to 40 in good health. The CDR3, as DNA: TGTGCCAGCAGCCGAATCGTACTAGCGGGAAACCAAGAGACCCAGTACTTC. Translated: CASSRIVLAGNQETQYF.